The 21 T cell receptor beta chains given below trace back to one sample, sequenced in a study of blood T cell repertoires in COVID-19. TCRdb keeps only in-frame clones here, not all; method: immunoSEQ multiplex PCR. The table lists roughly 250,000 clones, 70% to 85% of them singletons. The sequencing input was peripheral blood. Receptor source: a woman at least 80 years old with acute or convalescent COVID-19.

V gene TRBV6-4 combines with J gene TRBJ2-1; no clear D gene. The CDR3 extends over 16 amino acids. The V gene lost 5 bases and the J gene lost 0 bases, with 14 bases spanning the gap. Germline assignment: CDR1 MRHNA and CDR2 SNTAGT. The CDR3 DNA is TGTGCCAGCAGTTCTAACAGCCTTGGCTCCTACAATGAGCAGTTCTTC. Protein product: CASSSNSLGSYNEQFF.

This chain uses TRBV29-1 with TRBJ1-1; no clear D gene. CDR3 size: 13 residues. Germline CDR1 is SQVTM and CDR2 is ANQGSEA. Trimming took 1 base from V and 8 from J, leaving 14 bases between them. CDR3 sequence: CSVEVRGGTEAFF. DNA for the CDR3: TGCAGCGTTGAAGTAAGAGGAGGCACCGAAGCTTTCTTT.

Only a few counts were recorded for this clone. The genes are TRBV5-1 and TRBJ2-7; 9 bases align to TRBD1. V shed 1 base and J 6 bases; nucleotides not matched to a gene: 8. Germline CDR1 is SGHRS and CDR2 is YFSETQ. This CDR3 comprises 15 residues. CDR3 in amino acids: CASSLWDRVGSEQYF. In nucleotides, the CDR3 is TGCGCCAGCAGCTTGTGGGACAGGGTGGGATCCGAGCAGTACTTC.

The V gene is TRBV9, the J gene TRBJ1-6, with D possibly being TRBD1 (5 bases). The CDR3 runs 15 residues. V was clipped by 3 bases and J by 7 bases, with 14 bases between them. In germline, CDR1 is SGDLS, CDR2 YYNGEE. CDR3 amino acids: CASSANYRGNSPLHF. The CDR3 DNA is TGTGCCAGCAGCGCCAACTATAGGGGAAATTCACCCCTCCACTTT.

Turning to this clone: Germline is not matched at one junction end, which may reflect a read error. CDR3 sequence: CASSWGSTGNSEAFF. CDR3 in DNA: TGCGCCAGCAGCTGGGGCTCGACAGGGAACTCTGAAGCTTTCTTT. The rearrangement joins TRBV5-1 to TRBJ1-1; 7 bases align to TRBD1. The CDR3 sequence is 15 residues long. Germline-derived CDR1 and CDR2 are SGHRS and YFSETQ.

The chain combines TRBV4-2 with TRBJ1-1; 9 bases map to TRBD1. The V and J ends lost 4 bases and 4 bases, in that order; junction bases with no gene match: 13. The CDR3 runs 17 residues. Germline lookup yields CDR1 LGHNA and CDR2 YNFKEQ. As DNA, the CDR3 is TGTGCCAGCAGCCGACTTAGGACAGGGGCGGTGGGCACTGAAGCTTTCTTT. It yields the protein CASSRLRTGAVGTEAFF.

The rearrangement uses TRBV6-2 or TRBV6-3 and TRBJ1-2; tentative D call: TRBD1 (5 bases). The CDR3 extends over 15 amino acids. The germline V gene encodes CDR1 MNHEY and CDR2 SVGEGT. Trimming removed 3 bases at V and 4 bases at J, with 15 bases between. The CDR3 here is CASSYRDRQFYGYTF. The CDR3 bases are TGTGCCAGCAGTTATCGCGACAGACAGTTCTATGGCTACACCTTC.

In its sample, this clone was seen a few times. This chain links TRBV19 with TRBJ2-1, with D perhaps matching TRBD1 (6 bases). The length of the CDR3 is 14 residues. The germline V gene encodes CDR1 LNHDA and CDR2 SQIVND (reference sequence). V gave up 5 bases and J gave up 5 bases, with 13 bases separating them. For the CDR3, the DNA is TGTGCCAGTAGTCTCGACAGGTTGGACAATGAGCAGTTCTTC. This codes for CASSLDRLDNEQFF.

V and J are TRBV6-2 or TRBV6-3 and TRBJ1-5; TRBD1 aligns across 7 bases. Germline CDR1 MNHEY, CDR2 SVGEGT. Trimming cost V 6 bases and J 11 bases; bases outside gene matches: 16. The CDR3 contains 15 residues. The CDR3: CASSLDRVARRAQHF. The CDR3 DNA reads as TGTGCCAGCAGCCTCGACAGGGTCGCCCGAAGGGCCCAGCATTTT.

This chain connects TRBV20-1 to TRBJ2-6, with no clear D. The CDR3 has 16 amino acids. Germline values: CDR1 DFQATT, CDR2 SNEGSKA (reference sequence). Trimming stripped 3 bases from V and 1 base from J, with 13 bases between. CDR3 coding DNA: TGCAGTGCTAGTGAAGCCCCCAATTCTGGGGCCAACGTCCTGACTTTC. It specifies CSASEAPNSGANVLTF.

V gene TRBV5-1 combines with J gene TRBJ2-1, with 10 bases matching TRBD1. Germline V gene sequence: CDR1 SGHRS, CDR2 YFSETQ. The CDR3 runs 14 residues. Trimming took 8 bases from V and 4 from J; bases not matched to a gene: 6. The CDR3: CASAGQGSYNEQFF. The CDR3 region has the DNA TGCGCCAGTGCGGGACAGGGGTCTTACAATGAGCAGTTCTTC.

The chain carries TRBV6-2 or TRBV6-3 and TRBJ2-2, with D perhaps TRBD2 (5 bases). Germline V gene sequence: CDR1 MNHEY, CDR2 SVGEGT. This CDR3 has 14 amino acids. V lost 1 base and J lost 4, with 7 bases in between. The CDR3 region has the DNA TGTGCCAGCAGTTACTTCGGGGTCACCGGGGAGCTGTTTTTT. Translating it yields CASSYFGVTGELFF.

CDR3 sequence reads: CASSEWGGSSTDTQYF. The CDR3 DNA reads as TGCGCCAGCAGTGAATGGGGGGGGTCTAGCACAGATACGCAGTATTTT. The chain recombines TRBV10-2 with TRBJ2-3; 7 bases are a match to TRBD2. The CDR3 is 16 amino acids. V shed 3 bases and J 0 bases; nucleotides not matched to a gene: 6. CDR1 is WSHSY, CDR2 SAAADI, per germline.

The chain couples TRBV6-5 to TRBJ2-2; TRBD1 agrees at 7 bases. Germline trimming cut 5 bases from V and 1 base from J; bases unmatched to any gene: 4. The CDR3 consists of 15 residues. Germline CDR1 and CDR2: MNHEY and SVGAGI. The CDR3 is CASSNRGRNTGELFF. The CDR3 DNA follows: TGTGCCAGCAGTAACAGGGGTCGGAACACCGGGGAGCTGTTTTTT.

The V gene is TRBV7-3, the J gene TRBJ1-5; D perhaps matches TRBD1 (6 bases). Trimming pared 1 base from V and 0 bases from J, leaving 19 bases between. The CDR3 has 19 residues. CDR1 SGHTA and CDR2 FQGTGA come from the germline V gene. The CDR3 DNA sequence: TGTGCCAGCAGCTTAAAGTACCGGACCCGGGGACATAGCAATCAGCCCCAGCATTTT. It encodes CASSLKYRTRGHSNQPQHF.

The V gene is TRBV10-1, the J gene TRBJ1-5; TRBD1 might be the D (5 bases). V lost 3 bases and J lost 2, with 11 bases in between. The CDR3 covers 15 residues. Germline assignment: CDR1 WNHNN and CDR2 SYGVQD (reference sequence). The CDR3 DNA is TGCGCCAGCAGTGAAGGTGGGGCGGGCAATCAGCCCCAGCATTTT. This gives the protein CASSEGGAGNQPQHF.

The sample holds many counts of this clone. The chain links TRBV10-3 to TRBJ2-1, with 14 bases fitting TRBD2. With V trimmed by 6 bases and J by 9 bases, 10 bases remained unmatched. Looked up from germline, CDR1 is ENHRY and CDR2 is SYGVKD. The CDR3 is 16 residues long. The chain's CDR3 is CAISPGLAGGRGEQFF. CDR3 DNA sequence: TGTGCCATCAGCCCCGGACTAGCGGGGGGTAGAGGTGAGCAGTTCTTC.

V and J are TRBV5-1 and TRBJ2-1, with 7 bases lining up with TRBD2. From germline, CDR1 is SGHRS and CDR2 YFSETQ. The length of the CDR3 is 14 residues. Unmatched junction bases numbered 4, after V lost 0 bases and J lost 7 bases. This chain's CDR3 is CASSLGWEGNEQFF. Written as DNA, the CDR3 is TGCGCCAGCAGCTTGGGCTGGGAGGGGAATGAGCAGTTCTTC.

V usage is TRBV18 and J usage is TRBJ2-1; a weak D match, TRBD2 (5 bases). From germline, CDR1 is KGHSH and CDR2 LQKENI. The germline V and J ends were trimmed by 5 bases and 7 bases, with 15 bases remaining between them. The CDR3 runs 14 residues. CDR3 sequence (DNA): TGTGCCAGCTCAAGGGTGGAGGCGGGTAATGAGCAGTTCTTC. This translates into CASSRVEAGNEQFF.

This clone was counted ten times or more. The chain links TRBV3-1 (or the pseudogene TRBV3-2) to TRBJ1-2, with D maybe TRBD1 (6 bases). V was trimmed by 4 bases and J by 10 bases, leaving 10 bases between them. Germline CDR1 and CDR2: LGHDT and YNNKEL (reference sequence). CDR3 length: 11 residues. The CDR3 is CASSLDSYYTF. CDR3 DNA sequence: TGTGCCAGCAGCCTGGACAGTTACTACACCTTC.

This clone has just one count. The genes are TRBV5-1 and TRBJ1-2; possible D gene TRBD1, 5 bases. V was cut by 1 base and J by 4 bases, with 5 bases left in between. CDR1 SGHRS and CDR2 YFSETQ come from the germline V gene. The CDR3 totals 12 residues. CDR3: CASSLTGYGYTF. The CDR3 DNA sequence: TGCGCCAGCAGCTTGACAGGCTATGGCTACACCTTC.